This is a list of T cell receptor beta chains from one sample in a study of beta chain features in type 1 diabetes. Generated by immunoSEQ multiplex PCR, the TCRdb table keeps only in-frame clones and is missing some. The top ten clones hold around 0.018% of a sample with some 270,000 clones, approximately 11% of them seen once. Sequencing input: naive CD4+ T cells from blood. The receptors shown here come from a man aged 30-40 years with type 1 diabetes. Each CDR3 is given with its conserved first and last residue. A D gene is named only where the DNA matches it firmly. The size of a clone is reported for some rows only, either as once, few or many, or as a class for expanded clones.

clone size	V gene	D gene	J gene	CDR3 DNA	CDR3 protein
NA	TRBV9	TRBD1	TRBJ2-3	TGTGCCAGCAGCAGACAGGGTCAAGATACGCAGTATTTT	CASSRQGQDTQYF
NA	TRBV2	TRBD1	TRBJ2-7	TGTGCCAGCAGTGAAGGACAGGGGGGCTCCTACGAGCAGTACTTC	CASSEGQGGSYEQYF
few	TRBV11-2	TRBD2	TRBJ2-3	TGTGCCAGCAGTTTTCTGGGACTAGCGGGAGCAAACACAGATACGCAGTATTTT	CASSFLGLAGANTDTQYF
few	TRBV10-3	NA	TRBJ1-4	TGTGCCATCAGGCCAGCAACTAATGAAAAACTGTTTTTT	CAIRPATNEKLFF
few	TRBV6-5	TRBD1	TRBJ2-7	TGTGCCAGCAGTTACTCAGGACAGGCCGTCTACGAGCAGTACTTC	CASSYSGQAVYEQYF
NA	TRBV7-3	TRBD1	TRBJ2-7	TGTGCCAGCAGCAAGGACAGGGGCGGCGAGCAGTACTTC	CASSKDRGGEQYF
few	TRBV10-3	TRBD2	TRBJ2-3	TGTGCCATCAGGATTAGCGGGGGTACAGATACGCAGTATTTT	CAIRISGGTDTQYF
NA	TRBV7-9	NA	TRBJ1-2	TGTGCCAGCAGCTTAACGACAGGCCTCTATGGCTACACCTTC	CASSLTTGLYGYTF
NA	TRBV7-9	NA	TRBJ1-1	TGTGCCAGCAGCTTACGAGAGAACACTGAAGCTTTCTTT	CASSLRENTEAFF
few	TRBV5-1	TRBD1	TRBJ2-3	TGCGCCAGCAGCTTGGAAGGTATGGGGACAGGGCCAGATACGCAGTATTTT	CASSLEGMGTGPDTQYF
few	TRBV6-5	TRBD2	TRBJ2-5	TGTGCCAGCAGTTACAGGACTAGCGGGGAAGAGACCCAGTACTTC	CASSYRTSGEETQYF
few	TRBV19	NA	TRBJ2-5	TGTGCCAGTAGTCCCGCGGTGGAGAGAGAAGAGACCCAGTACTTC	CASSPAVEREETQYF
few	TRBV2	TRBD2	TRBJ2-1	TGTGCCAGCCGCGGCCTAGCGGGTCGGAATGAGCAGTTCTTC	CASRGLAGRNEQFF
few	TRBV7-3	TRBD1	TRBJ2-7	TGTGCCAGCAGCTCCGGGACAGGGGGCAACGAGCAGTACTTC	CASSSGTGGNEQYF
few	TRBV9	NA	TRBJ1-6	TGTGCCAGCGGTAACAGGGAAAATTCACCCCTCCACTTT	CASGNRENSPLHF